This T cell receptor (beta chain) originates from a study of T cell changes during pregnancy in multiple sclerosis. This table comes from immunoSEQ multiplex PCR, and its TCRdb copy is limited to in-frame clones, with some not included. The sample holds some 49,000 clones; roughly 93% are singletons and the top ten take 0.3% to 0.4%. The CDR3 runs 16 residues. The V and J ends lost 4 bases and 1 base, in that order; junction bases with no gene match: 6. CDR1 and CDR2 from the germline V gene are MRHNA and SNTAGT. The TCR was taken from a female donor in good health, enrolled as a control in a pregnancy study. The chain recombines TRBV6-4 with TRBJ2-3; 9 nucleotides match TRBD2. Material: CD4+ T cells from peripheral blood mononuclear cells, obtained in the second trimester of pregnancy. CDR3 in DNA: TGTGCCAGCAGTGGACGAGCGGGGGGTCGCACAGATACGCAGTATTTT. Its translation is CASSGRAGGRTDTQYF.